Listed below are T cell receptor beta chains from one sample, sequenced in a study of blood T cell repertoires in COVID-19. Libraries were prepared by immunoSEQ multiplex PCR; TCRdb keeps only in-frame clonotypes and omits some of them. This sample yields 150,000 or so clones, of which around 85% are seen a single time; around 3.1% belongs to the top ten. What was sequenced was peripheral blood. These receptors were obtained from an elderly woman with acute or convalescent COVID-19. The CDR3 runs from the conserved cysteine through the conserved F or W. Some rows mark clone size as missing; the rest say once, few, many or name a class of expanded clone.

CDR3aa: CASRRIVQGAREQYF
v_gene: TRBV5-6
j_gene: TRBJ2-7
abundance: -

CDR3aa: CASSPPTGSQGYTF
v_gene: TRBV18
j_gene: TRBJ1-2
abundance: -

CDR3aa: CASSLQGRQPQHF
v_gene: TRBV7-2
j_gene: TRBJ1-5
abundance: -

CDR3aa: CASSPVVGTGGDYGYTF
v_gene: TRBV5-4
j_gene: TRBJ1-2
abundance: few

CDR3aa: CSASLTGTQQETQYF
v_gene: TRBV20-1
j_gene: TRBJ2-5
abundance: few

CDR3aa: CASSETTGGYGYTF
v_gene: TRBV6-5
j_gene: TRBJ1-2
abundance: -

CDR3aa: CASSGLAGFSTDTQYF
v_gene: TRBV9
j_gene: TRBJ2-3
abundance: -

CDR3aa: CASSRTGTEFF
v_gene: TRBV5-6
j_gene: TRBJ1-4
abundance: -

CDR3aa: CASSDGQGQPQHF
v_gene: TRBV2
j_gene: TRBJ1-5
abundance: -

CDR3aa: CASSLGVEGNEQFF
v_gene: TRBV7-3
j_gene: TRBJ2-1
abundance: few

CDR3aa: CSVPGTESSYNEQFF
v_gene: TRBV29-1
j_gene: TRBJ2-1
abundance: -

CDR3aa: CASSLDGLNTEAFF
v_gene: TRBV5-1
j_gene: TRBJ1-1
abundance: -